Listed below are T cell receptor beta chains from one sample, sequenced in a study of radiotherapy plus CTLA-4 blockade in lung cancer. Using immunoSEQ multiplex PCR, the repertoire was profiled, and TCRdb retains in-frame clones only, with some absent. The top ten clones hold less than 25% of a sample with 35,000 to 40,000 clones, 80% to 90% of them seen once. This specimen was peripheral blood, taken from a patient treated with radiotherapy plus ipilimumab. The receptors come from a human donor with non-small cell lung cancer whose response to radiotherapy plus ipilimumab could not be evaluated. Each CDR3 is given with its conserved first and last residue. A D gene is named only where the DNA matches it firmly. Clone size appears in some rows only: once, few, many, or a class for an expanded clone.

TRBJ2-1 NA TRBV19 TRBD2 TGTGCCAGTAGTCTCAGCGGGATAGAGGGTTCTGAGCAGTTCTTC CASSLSGIEGSEQFF
TRBJ1-4 few TRBV28 NA TGTGCCAGCAGAATTCCCCCTTTGGGGACATCCCTTACAACTAATGAAAAACTGTTTTTT CASRIPPLGTSLTTNEKLFF
TRBJ2-7 NA TRBV5-8 TRBD1 TGTGCCAGCCGACCGGGACAGAATTATTTTGGGGACGAGCAGTACTTC CASRPGQNYFGDEQYF
TRBJ2-7 once TRBV6-1 NA TGTGCCAGCAGTGCCGCGTCCCCGCGGGAGCAGTACTTC CASSAASPREQYF
TRBJ1-2 NA TRBV7-2 TRBD1 TGTGCCAGCAGCTTTCCCGGGACAGCCTCCTATGGCTACACCTTC CASSFPGTASYGYTF
TRBJ1-2 NA TRBV28 TRBD1 TGTGCCAGCAGCCAACTACAGGGGAACTATGGCTACACCTTC CASSQLQGNYGYTF
TRBJ1-2 NA TRBV28 NA TGTGCCACCGCCTACCCGGACAGCTTGCCGGCCTATGGCTACACCTTC CATAYPDSLPAYGYTF
TRBJ1-2 NA TRBV4-3 TRBD1 TGCGCCAGCAGCCAAGATGGGATTGGGAACAGGGGGATCGATGGCTACACCTTC CASSQDGIGNRGIDGYTF
TRBJ2-2 NA TRBV10-2 NA TGCGCCAGCACTAGGCTCCAAATTACCGGGGAGCTGTTTTTT CASTRLQITGELFF
TRBJ1-1 NA TRBV4-1 TRBD1 TGCGCCAGCAGCCGGATCGGACAGGGGCCAAACACTGAAGCTTTCTTT CASSRIGQGPNTEAFF
TRBJ1-2 NA TRBV4-3 NA TGCGCCAGCAGCCAAGATCGACGGGGAACCTATGGCTACACCTTC CASSQDRRGTYGYTF
TRBJ2-7 NA TRBV15 NA TGTGCCACCAGCAGAGATCGAGGGAGGGAGCAGTACTTC CATSRDRGREQYF
TRBJ2-1 NA TRBV9 TRBD2 TGTGCCAGCAGCCCTAGCGGGGGTATGTACAATGAGCAGTTCTTC CASSPSGGMYNEQFF
TRBJ2-3 NA TRBV5-4 TRBD2 TGTGCCAGCAGCAGGAGGACCGGGGGGTCAACAGATACGCAGTATTTT CASSRRTGGSTDTQYF
TRBJ2-3 NA TRBV29-1 NA TGCAGCGTTTACGGGAGCGGTAACACAGATACGCAGTATTTT CSVYGSGNTDTQYF
TRBJ2-2 NA TRBV7-2 NA TGTGCCAGCAGACGGACCGGGGAGTCGAACACCGGGGAGCTGTTTTTT CASRRTGESNTGELFF
TRBJ2-7 NA TRBV5-1 NA TGCGCCAGCAGCTTGGAGGGGTTCTCCTACGAGCAGTACTTC CASSLEGFSYEQYF
TRBJ2-7 NA TRBV7-9 NA TGTGCCAGCAGCCGGAGTGGCAGCTACGAGCAGTACTTC CASSRSGSYEQYF
TRBJ2-2 NA TRBV7-6 NA TGTGCCAGCAGCGTGGGCGGGGCCGGAGAGCTGTTTTTT CASSVGGAGELFF
TRBJ2-1 NA TRBV5-1 NA TGCGCCAGCAGCTTGGCCGTTGGGGCTGGTGAGCAGTTCTTC CASSLAVGAGEQFF
TRBJ2-1 NA TRBV27 TRBD2 TGTGCCAGCAGTCACCACCTGCTAGCGGGGGGGCACGTCAATGAGCAGTTCTTC CASSHHLLAGGHVNEQFF
TRBJ1-1 NA TRBV7-2 TRBD1 TGTGCCAGCAGCTTCCGGGACAGGGGTAACACTGAAGCTTTCTTT CASSFRDRGNTEAFF
TRBJ2-3 NA TRBV19 TRBD2 TGTGCCAGTAGTGCCCGACTAGCGGGGGCGGTAGATACGCAGTATTTT CASSARLAGAVDTQYF
TRBJ2-5 NA TRBV5-1 TRBD2 TGCGCCAGCAGCTCGGGGACTAGCGGGGCCGGAGGGGAGACCCAGTACTTC CASSSGTSGAGGETQYF
TRBJ2-3 NA TRBV9 NA TGTGCCAGCAGCCCCCGGGAAGATACGCAGTATTTT CASSPREDTQYF
TRBJ1-4 NA TRBV14 NA TGTGCCAGCAGCCCCGGTGTCGCTGGTGAAAAACTGTTTTTT CASSPGVAGEKLFF
TRBJ2-1 NA TRBV29-1 TRBD2 TGCAGCCCACCAGTCGCGGGAGCGGGGTCTCCCCACAATGAGCAGTTCTTC CSPPVAGAGSPHNEQFF
TRBJ2-1 NA TRBV9 TRBD2 TGTGCCAGCAGCCACCGGACTAGCGGAGACTACAATGAGCAGTTCTTC CASSHRTSGDYNEQFF
TRBJ1-1 NA TRBV6-1 NA TGTGCCACCGAGACCAAAACAGGGAACACTGAAGCTTTCTTT CATETKTGNTEAFF
TRBJ2-5 NA TRBV6-6 NA TGTGCCAGCAGTTATGAGGGTGGTCCGGGGGAGACCCAGTACTTC CASSYEGGPGETQYF
TRBJ2-7 NA TRBV4-1 NA TGCGCCAGCAGCCAAGGTGGAGGGCTCTCCTACGAGCAGTACTTC CASSQGGGLSYEQYF
TRBJ2-7 NA TRBV7-8 TRBD2 TGTGCCAGCTATACGGCCCCCCGGGGGGGCGTATACGAGCAGTACTTC CASYTAPRGGVYEQYF
TRBJ2-7 NA TRBV18 TRBD2 TGTGCCAGCTCACCCCGGGGTAGCGGGGGAGGCTACGAGCAGTACTTC CASSPRGSGGGYEQYF
TRBJ1-1 NA TRBV30 NA TGTGCCTGGAGTGTAGACACCTGCTTGAACACTGAAGCTTTCTTT CAWSVDTCLNTEAFF
TRBJ2-2 NA TRBV10-3 TRBD2 TGTGCCATCAGTGCGCTAGCGGGAGGCGGGGAGCTGTTTTTT CAISALAGGGELFF
TRBJ2-5 NA TRBV6-1 TRBD2 TGTGCCTCCGGAGGGACTAAAAGCGGGGAGACCCAGTACTTC CASGGTKSGETQYF
TRBJ1-2 NA TRBV7-2 TRBD1 TGTGCCAGCACCCGACAGGGGGCGGACTATGGCTACACCTTC CASTRQGADYGYTF
TRBJ2-5 NA TRBV5-8 NA TGTGCCAGCAGCTTGGCGCCAGGCCGGCAGGAGACCCAGTACTTC CASSLAPGRQETQYF
TRBJ2-5 NA TRBV14 TRBD1 TGTGCCAGCAGCCAATATCCGATTTGGGGGACAGGGGAGACCCAGTACTTC CASSQYPIWGTGETQYF
TRBJ2-3 NA TRBV28 TRBD2 TGTGCCAGCATTGCGACTAGCGGGAGTGGAGATACGCAGTATTTT CASIATSGSGDTQYF
TRBJ2-6 NA TRBV11-2 TRBD2 TGTGCCAGCGGACGGGAGGAAAGCAGGGTGTTCTCTGGGGCCAACGTCCTGACTTTC CASGREESRVFSGANVLTF
TRBJ2-2 few TRBV18 NA TGTGCCAGCTCTCTTCAGGGGACCAAGAACACCGGGGAGCTGTTTTTT CASSLQGTKNTGELFF
TRBJ2-7 NA TRBV7-9 NA TGTGCCAGCAGCTTTTTTGGGTCGGGCGAGCAGTACTTC CASSFFGSGEQYF
TRBJ2-1 few TRBV19 TRBD2 TGTGCCAGTAGTATAAGCGGGGGCCCTCTTTACAATGAGCAGTTCTTC CASSISGGPLYNEQFF
TRBJ1-2 NA TRBV10-3 NA TGTGCCATCAGTAAGCAGGCCCCTTATAACTATGGCTACACCTTC CAISKQAPYNYGYTF
TRBJ1-1 NA TRBV6-6 TRBD1 TGTGCCAGCAGACAAGTAGAGGGACAGCACACTGAAGCTTTCTTT CASRQVEGQHTEAFF
TRBJ2-1 NA TRBV6-6 NA TGTGCCAGCAGTTACTCTCTCTACAATGAGCAGTTCTTC CASSYSLYNEQFF
TRBJ1-5 NA TRBV18 NA TGTGCCAGCTCACCACCGGGAGGGCACCAGCCCCAGCATTTT CASSPPGGHQPQHF
TRBJ2-2 NA TRBV4-1 TRBD1 TGCGCCAGCAGCCAAGCCCGGACAGGGGGGCTGTTTTTT CASSQARTGGLFF
TRBJ2-7 NA TRBV7-9 NA TGTGCCAGCAGCTACCCACCTACTCCCTACGAGCAGTACTTC CASSYPPTPYEQYF
TRBJ2-3 NA TRBV5-6 NA TGTGCCAGCAGCTTGGTGGGGGCCGATACGCAGTATTTT CASSLVGADTQYF